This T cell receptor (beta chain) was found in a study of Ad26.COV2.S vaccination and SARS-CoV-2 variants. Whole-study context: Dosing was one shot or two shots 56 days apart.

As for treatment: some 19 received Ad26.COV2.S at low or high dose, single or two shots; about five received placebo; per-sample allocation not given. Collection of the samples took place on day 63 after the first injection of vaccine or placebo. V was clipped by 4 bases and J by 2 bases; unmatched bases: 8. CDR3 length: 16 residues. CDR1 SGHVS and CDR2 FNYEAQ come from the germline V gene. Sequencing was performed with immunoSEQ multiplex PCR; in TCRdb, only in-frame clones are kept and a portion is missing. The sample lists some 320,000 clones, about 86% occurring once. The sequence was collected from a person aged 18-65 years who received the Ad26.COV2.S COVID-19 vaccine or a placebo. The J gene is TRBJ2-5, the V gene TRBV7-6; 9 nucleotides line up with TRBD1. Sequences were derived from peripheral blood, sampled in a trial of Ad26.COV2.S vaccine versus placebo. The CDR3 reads CASSSGQGRGQETQYF. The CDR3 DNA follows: TGTGCCAGCAGCTCTGGACAGGGGCGTGGACAAGAGACCCAGTACTTC.